A single TCR beta chain is shown here with its context. The antigen it recognizes is unknown. No base-level quality is on record; no much larger clone is a single base apart. This record belongs to a study of blood T cell repertoires in COVID-19 (dated by TCRdb to between 2020 and 2021). Regarding the study in general: Samples covering the acute and convalescent phases of COVID-19 were provided by collaborators in the United States, Italy and Spain. The material from the prospective study consisted of cDNA or gDNA derived from T cells, B-cell-depleted T cells, or PBMCs. Subjects who had been exposed to COVID-19, were actively infected with it, or had recovered from it provided the deeply sampled blood TCRbeta repertoires that made up the dataset. The repertoires were released in a freely available public database meant as a resource for research on the immune response to SARS-CoV-2. Samples were obtained from the ongoing ImmuneRACE study (first 160 participants) and from 1,254 subjects provided by 6 global collaborators. The sample metadata nearly always contained a de-identified subject ID, COVID-19 status, age in years and sex. HLA class I and class II types, where available, came from metadata supplied by the sample provider rather than from assay-based typing.

The immunoSEQ Assay, a bias-controlled multiplex PCR, was used to amplify TCRbeta CDR3 regions from genomic DNA. The paper's data handling went like this. Within the assay, amplification of reference gene primers was used to estimate how many nucleated cells each sample contained. To quantify the absolute abundance of each unique TCRbeta CDR3 rearrangement, sequence reads were collapsed and filtered. For each sample, productive Simpson clonality was calculated as the square root of Simpson's diversity index across productive rearrangements. This is the immuneACCESS table as TCRdb keeps it, with only in-frame sequences that have V and J called. A part of the clones is gone; compared with another copy, unresolved V genes explain less than half, and the rest is unexplained. The V and J calls and clone size come from that table; D and trimming were worked out from the DNA. This sample comprises 150,000 or so clones, about 80% of them detected only once. Around 1.5% of the sample rests with the top ten.

There are 14 amino acids in the CDR3, from cysteine to phenylalanine inclusive. Only the CDR3 portion is preserved as DNA: 42 bases, with reading frame beginning at the first base. CDR1 is given as LGHDT and CDR2 as YNNKEL, both from the germline V gene (reference sequence). Trimming takes 4 bases off V and 4 bases off J; junction bases not matched to a gene: 4. Collaborating institutions collected whole blood in K2EDTA tubes following their own protocols. For TCRbeta analysis, collaborators shipped samples in one of three forms: frozen whole blood, isolated PBMCs, or DNA extracted from either of those sample types. The paper as a whole reports these results and caveats: The quantity of clinical and demographic metadata differed by source and by participant and was supplied without curation.

The specimen was peripheral blood. The chain is encoded by TRBV3-1 (or the pseudogene TRBV3-2) joined to TRBJ1-5; 7 nucleotides in the junction match TRBD1. The source is a human donor in a cohort sampled during active COVID-19. The CDR3 region reads CASSPLTGNQPQHF. The sequenced DNA: TGTGCCAGCAGCCCTTTGACAGGGAATCAGCCCCAGCATTTT.